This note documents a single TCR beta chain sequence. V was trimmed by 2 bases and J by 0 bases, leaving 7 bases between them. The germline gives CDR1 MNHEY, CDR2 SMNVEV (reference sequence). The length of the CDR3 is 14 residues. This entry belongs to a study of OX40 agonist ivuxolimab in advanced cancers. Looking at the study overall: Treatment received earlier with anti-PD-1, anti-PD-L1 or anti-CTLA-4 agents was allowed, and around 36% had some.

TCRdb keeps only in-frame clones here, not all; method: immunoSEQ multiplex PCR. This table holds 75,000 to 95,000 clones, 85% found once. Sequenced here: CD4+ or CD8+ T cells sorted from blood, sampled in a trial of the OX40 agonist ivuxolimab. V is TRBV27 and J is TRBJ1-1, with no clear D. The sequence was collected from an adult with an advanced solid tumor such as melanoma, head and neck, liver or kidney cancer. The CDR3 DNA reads TGTGCCAGCAGTTTAAACAGAATGAACACTGAAGCTTTCTTT. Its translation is CASSLNRMNTEAFF.